The TCR beta chain described here comes from a study of blood T cells in healthy people across ages. The authors ran a second PCR of roughly 6 to 12 cycles using a sample-barcoded 5' primer and a J-beta primer mix. The authors tagged each cDNA molecule using a template-switch adaptor with 12 random nucleotides. Samples each returned at least 2.5 million CDR3-containing paired-end reads. TCRdb redid the calling of the 5' RACE reads with MiXCR, one entry per CDR3 protein. The sample holds around 1.5 million distinct CDR3 sequences, 59% seen once. A note on this clonotype: Its cognate antigen is unknown.

Study results and limitations: Both naive CD4+ cell counts and diversity were greater in long-lived donors than in aged donors.

Germline V CDR1 and CDR2: MGHDK, SYGVNS. This CDR3 is built from 14 residues. The sequence was obtained from a young man in good health. The gene calls are TRBV25-1 and TRBJ2-4, with D possibly TRBD1 on 7 matching bases. The J call may be faulty, since TRBJ2-7 better matches the DNA end. Sequencing used blood. CDR3 sequence reads: CASSEPGGTYEQYF. Here the CDR3 DNA reads TGTGCCAGCAGTGAGCCAGGGGGGACCTACGAGCAGTACTTC.